Only a few counts were recorded for the clone carrying this TCR beta chain. The data belong to a study of post-analysis software for immune sequencing data. Study-wide context: Recorded disease courses covered relapsing-remitting, secondary progressive and progressive-relapsing multiple sclerosis. Some patients had no subtype annotation.

The TCR beta cDNA libraries contained unique molecular identifiers. TCRdb redid the calling of the PCR reads with MiXCR, one entry per CDR3 protein. The sample records about 800,000 distinct CDR3 sequences, roughly 27% being singletons. The sequencing sample was made of blood. This receptor was taken from a girl under 18 with multiple sclerosis.

The CDR3 spells CASSQNQTGSITDTQYF. The CDR3 region has the DNA TGTGCCAGCAGCCAGAATCAGACAGGGTCGATCACAGATACGCAGTATTTT. The V gene is TRBV7-9, the J gene TRBJ2-3, with 7 bases fitting TRBD1. The germline CDR1 and CDR2 sequences are SEHNR and FQNEAQ (reference sequence). J was trimmed by 2 bases and V by 5 bases; bases with no gene match: 13. This CDR3 spans 17 amino acids.